This T cell receptor (beta chain) came from a study of identifying expanded T cells in peripheral blood (dated by TCRdb to the late 2010s). Looking at the study overall: Technical replicates were generated by sequencing separate aliquots of the same genomic DNA pool, and four replicates were compared pairwise.

Here is what the overall study found, with its caveats: Approximately 1.2 differentially abundant clones were flagged by the binomial model between technical replicates, whereas about 16 and 20 were flagged over approximately two weeks and four weeks, respectively. The beta-binomial model significantly reduced the number of clones called differentially abundant and the false-positive rate across all healthy-donor time intervals. The authors expected that over much longer intervals, such as months to years, biological variance in healthy repertoires might increase even further. In all healthy donors, the variance in clone template counts between samples taken 2 to 3 weeks apart rose significantly as total template count increased.

No immune events such as infections were documented for the healthy donors during the collection period. To calibrate time-dependent variance in a beta-binomial model of T-cell clone differential abundance, blood repertoires from healthy donors were used as a training cohort. The training cohort was composed of roughly 10 healthy donors, 3 female and 7 male. On average the donors were about 45 years old, and their ages spanned roughly 25 to 70 years. Obtained from a commercial supplier, whole blood was collected from each healthy donor at three time points set around 13 days apart. For immunosequencing, genomic DNA was extracted from unsorted whole blood. On this clone itself: Its binding antigen is unknown. No clone much larger than this one lies a single base away; base qualities are absent.

The immunoSEQ Assay, which relies on bias-controlled multiplex PCR amplification of genomic DNA, was used to profile TCRbeta CDR3 regions. The original pipeline was this. To quantify the absolute abundance of each unique TCRbeta CDR3 region, the sequences were collapsed and filtered. Differential abundance was tested with a binomial (Fisher-equivalent) model and with a beta-binomial model adding time-dependent variance fitted from healthy donors. Clones with fewer than 5 combined templates were removed, and a clone was called differentially abundant if the clone's Benjamini-Hochberg FDR was below 0.01. In the beta-binomial model, variance was expressed as a function of the total template count across the two samples, in the form v = (b*log(k)+a)^2. Not all clones reach the TCRdb copy of this immuneACCESS table, which keeps in-frame sequences only. Checked studies attribute under half of the gap to unresolved V genes and leave the rest unexplained. V, J and clone size are taken as reported in that table, and D and trimming were inferred from the DNA itself. In this sample the table shows 120,000 or so clones, roughly 84% of which occur a single time. 3% to 4% of the sample rests with the top ten.

V is clipped by 3 bases and J by 3 bases, and the sequence between their germline boundaries is 12 bases long. The germline V gene encodes CDR1 SGHTA and CDR2 FQGTGA. There are 15 amino acids in the CDR3, from cysteine to phenylalanine inclusive. Only the CDR3 DNA is retained, 45 bases long and in frame from the first base. This sequence uses TRBV7-3 and TRBJ1-3, with the D gene too uncertain to name. Source material: blood. This receptor was identified in a person aged 18 to 75 in good health. The CDR3 here reads CASSFTGGGGNTIYF. The bases are TGTGCCAGCAGCTTCACGGGTGGAGGTGGAAACACCATATATTTT.